This passage covers 20 T cell receptor beta chains from one sample sequenced in a study of blood T cell repertoires in COVID-19. The data were produced by immunoSEQ multiplex PCR, yet TCRdb's version contains in-frame clones alone and is incomplete. Seen here are around 220,000 clones, over 75% observed once, and the top ten hold approximately 5.3%. The sequenced sample was peripheral blood. The source of these receptors is a human donor in a cohort sampled during active COVID-19.

Only a few counts were recorded for this clone. One end of the junction is discordant with germline, which a read error may explain. The rearrangement joins TRBV5-6 to TRBJ1-1, with TRBD1 matching over 12 bases. Germline values: CDR1 SGHDT, CDR2 YYEEEE. This CDR3 contains 12 residues. The CDR3 DNA reads TGTGCCAGCAGCTTCGGGACAGGGGGCTTAATCTTT. Protein sequence: CASSFGTGGLIF.

The chain links TRBV11-2 to TRBJ2-3, with D unresolved. This CDR3 has 17 amino acids. Germline CDR1 is SGHAT and CDR2 is FQNNGV. Deletions cut 1 base from V and 1 base from J, with 15 bases between. The CDR3 spells CASSLASGQLRTDTQYF. The CDR3 nucleotides read TGTGCCAGCAGCTTAGCTTCGGGTCAGCTTCGCACAGATACGCAGTATTTT.

J is TRBJ2-7 and V is TRBV10-3, with TRBD2 identical over 8 bases. This CDR3 is built from 14 residues. Germline V CDR1 and CDR2: ENHRY, SYGVKD. The V and J ends lost 6 bases and 1 base, in that order; junction bases with no gene match: 5. CDR3 loop: CAISSGTSSYEQYF. The CDR3 nucleotides are TGTGCCATCAGCTCCGGGACTAGTTCCTACGAGCAGTACTTC.

The V and J genes are TRBV27 and TRBJ2-7, with TRBD1 matching 7 bases. In germline, CDR1 is MNHEY, CDR2 SMNVEV (reference sequence). Unmatched junction bases numbered 5, after V lost 7 bases and J lost 5 bases. This CDR3 has 12 residues. CDR3 nucleotide sequence: TGTGCCAGCAAAAAGACAGGGAACGAGCAGTACTTC. Residues: CASKKTGNEQYF.

The chain carries TRBV7-9 and TRBJ2-5; D gene unclear. The V and J ends lost 3 bases and 5 bases respectively, with 13 bases between them. CDR1 is SEHNR and CDR2 is FQNEAQ in the germline V gene (reference sequence). CDR3 length: 14 residues. DNA of the CDR3: TGTGCCAGCAGCTTGGGCGTTATTGGGGAGACCCAGTACTTC. Protein: CASSLGVIGETQYF.

The table lists this clone with a count of one. The rearrangement joins TRBV7-8 to TRBJ2-3; TRBD2 matches 13 bases. Germline V lookup: CDR1 SGHVS, CDR2 FQNEAQ. The CDR3 consists of 18 residues. J was trimmed by 0 bases and V by 5 bases; bases with no gene match: 8. CDR3 amino acids: CASSPRRGLAGSTDTQYF. DNA of the CDR3: TGTGCCAGCAGCCCTCGGAGGGGACTAGCGGGAAGCACAGATACGCAGTATTTT.

The chain couples TRBV29-1 to TRBJ2-7; D perhaps matches TRBD1 (6 bases). Germline CDR1 SQVTM, CDR2 ANQGSEA. The CDR3 contains 13 residues. V lost 6 bases, J lost 2 bases, and 14 bases lay in between. The CDR3 coding sequence is TGCAGCGTATCGACAGGCCCCCCCTACGAGCAGTACTTC. Translated, it gives CSVSTGPPYEQYF.

The J gene is TRBJ2-3, the V gene TRBV5-4; 7 bases match TRBD2. The CDR3 length is 14 residues. From germline, CDR1 is SGHNT and CDR2 YYREEE (reference sequence). Germline trimming cut 1 base from V and 4 bases from J; bases unmatched to any gene: 3. The CDR3 region has the DNA TGTGCCAGCAGCTTGATCGCGGGAGCAGATACGCAGTATTTT. Translating gives CASSLIAGADTQYF.

J is TRBJ1-4 and V is TRBV2; 8 nucleotides match TRBD1. V trimming: 5 bases; J trimming: 6 bases; junction bases outside the gene matches: 5. Germline V CDR1 and CDR2: SNHLY, FYNNEI. The CDR3 spans 14 residues. The chain's CDR3 is CASSRQGSHEKLFF. The CDR3 nucleotides read TGTGCCAGCAGTAGACAGGGGTCTCATGAAAAACTGTTTTTT.

The V and J genes are TRBV9 and TRBJ1-4, with 7 bases matching TRBD1. This CDR3 has 15 residues. V shed 3 bases, J shed 5 bases, and the junction held 7 bases outside the gene matches. Germline CDR1 is SGDLS and CDR2 is YYNGEE. The CDR3: CASSGRQGGNEKLFF. CDR3 nucleotides: TGTGCCAGCAGCGGTCGACAGGGCGGGAATGAAAAACTGTTTTTT.

V gene TRBV4-2 combines with J gene TRBJ1-3, with TRBD1 identical over 7 bases. The CDR3 is made up of 15 amino acids. V dropped 0 bases and J dropped 8; count of bases not matched to a gene: 7. Germline assignment: CDR1 LGHNA and CDR2 YNFKEQ. The CDR3 protein is CASSQDVVRGDTIYF. CDR3 in DNA: TGTGCCAGCAGCCAAGACGTCGTCAGGGGGGACACCATATATTTT.

The chain carries TRBV20-1 and TRBJ1-2; no clear D gene. The V end lost 7 bases, the J end lost 4 bases, and 10 bases lay between the germline ends. This CDR3 is built from 11 residues. CDR1 is DFQATT, CDR2 SNEGSKA, per germline (reference sequence). CDR3 sequence (DNA): TGCAGTGTTAGTCGGGGCTATGGCTACACCTTC. Translated: CSVSRGYGYTF.

This clone was seen only a few times. The chain uses TRBV19 and TRBJ2-1; 8 bases are shared with TRBD1. The junction had 5 bases not matched to a gene; V was cut back by 0 bases and J by 1 base. This CDR3 has 17 amino acids. Per germline, CDR1 LNHDA and CDR2 SQIVND (reference sequence). The CDR3 DNA reads as TGTGCCAGTAGTATAGACCGGGACAGGAGTTCCTACAATGAGCAGTTCTTC. This translates into CASSIDRDRSSYNEQFF. The entire variable domain, with the rest obtained from reference TRBV19 and TRBJ2-1, is as follows: DGGITQSPKYLFRKEGQNVTLSCEQNLNHDAMYWYRQDPGQGLRLIYYSQIVNDFQKGDIAEGYSVSREKKESFPLTVTSAQKNPTAFYLCASSIDRDRSSYNEQFFGPGTRLTVL.

The rearrangement joins TRBV24-1 to TRBJ2-2; D call uncertain. Germline V gene lookup returns CDR1 KGHDR and CDR2 SFDVKD. The CDR3 extends over 12 amino acids. V lost 6 bases and J lost 2, with 3 bases in between. The DNA for the CDR3 is TGTGCCACCAGTCTAAACACCGGGGAGCTGTTTTTT. Translated: CATSLNTGELFF.

The V call is TRBV5-1, the J call TRBJ2-4, with 7 bases matching TRBD2. The germline V gene encodes CDR1 SGHRS and CDR2 YFSETQ. J gave up 4 bases and V 1 base, and 14 bases lay outside the gene matches. This CDR3 contains 18 residues. This chain's CDR3 is CASSLSLNGAGPKNIQYF. The CDR3 nucleotides are TGCGCCAGCAGCTTGTCCTTAAACGGAGCGGGACCGAAAAACATTCAGTACTTC.

The sample holds a few counts of this clone. The chain uses TRBV5-8 and TRBJ2-1; weak D call: TRBD1 (7 bases). The CDR3 is made up of 15 amino acids. V was clipped by 9 bases and J by 0 bases, with 16 bases between them. Germline V gives CDR1 SGHTS, CDR2 YDEGEE. The CDR3 is CATAGQPSSYNEQFF. The CDR3 nucleotides read TGTGCCACCGCGGGACAGCCGAGCTCCTACAATGAGCAGTTCTTC. The full variable domain, its missing parts supplied by reference TRBV5-8 and TRBJ2-1, is EAGVTQSPTHLIKTRGQQATLRCSPISGHTSVYWYQQALGLGLQFLLWYDEGEERNRGNFPPRFSGRQFPNYSSELNVNALELEDSALYLCATAGQPSSYNEQFFGPGTRLTVL.

The count of this clone is one. The chain recombines TRBV4-3 with TRBJ2-7; 7 bases are shared with TRBD2. The CDR3 length is 16 residues. V was clipped by 0 bases and J by 3 bases; unmatched bases: 8. The germline V gene has CDR1 LGHNA and CDR2 YSLEER. CDR3 coding DNA: TGCGCCAGCAGCCAAGATCTCGGGGGGTTAGTCTACGAGCAGTACTTC. This encodes CASSQDLGGLVYEQYF.

V and J are TRBV27 and TRBJ1-5; possible D gene TRBD1, 6 bases. Trimming pared 4 bases from V and 7 bases from J, leaving 17 bases between. Germline-derived CDR1 and CDR2 are MNHEY and SMNVEV (reference sequence). The length of the CDR3 is 15 residues. The CDR3 nucleotides are TGTGCCAGCAGTTCCTATACGGGGGGGGGCCAGCCCCAGCATTTT. Amino acids: CASSSYTGGGQPQHF.

The CDR3: CATSGVYEQYF. In nucleotides, the CDR3 is TGTGCCACCAGTGGAGTCTACGAGCAGTACTTC. J is TRBJ2-7 and V is TRBV24-1, with no clear D. The CDR3 has 11 residues. The V and J ends lost 5 bases and 3 bases respectively, with 4 bases between them. Germline assignment: CDR1 KGHDR and CDR2 SFDVKD.

The chain combines TRBV28 with TRBJ1-1, with 7 bases identical to TRBD1. The CDR3 extends over 15 amino acids. Germline lookup yields CDR1 MDHEN and CDR2 SYDVKM. V gave up 5 bases and J gave up 5 bases; unmatched junction bases: 11. The CDR3 here is CASSPRGRTRTEAFF. CDR3 in DNA: TGTGCCAGCAGTCCTAGGGGGCGGACGCGAACTGAAGCTTTCTTT.